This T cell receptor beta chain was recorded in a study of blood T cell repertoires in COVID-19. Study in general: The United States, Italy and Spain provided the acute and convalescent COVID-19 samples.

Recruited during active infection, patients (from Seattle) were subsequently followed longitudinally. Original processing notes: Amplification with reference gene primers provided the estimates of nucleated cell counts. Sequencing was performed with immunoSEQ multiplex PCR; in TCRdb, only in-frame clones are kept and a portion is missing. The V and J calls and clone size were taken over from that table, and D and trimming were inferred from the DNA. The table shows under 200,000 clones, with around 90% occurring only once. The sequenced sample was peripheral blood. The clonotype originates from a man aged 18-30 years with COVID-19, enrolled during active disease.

CDR3 DNA: TGTGCCAGTAGTATGGAGGACAGGGGATTCTACGAGCAGTACTTC. Translation: CASSMEDRGFYEQYF. The chain uses TRBV19 and TRBJ2-7; 9 nucleotides line up with TRBD1. Germline values: CDR1 LNHDA, CDR2 SQIVND (reference sequence). Trimming removed 3 bases from V and 3 bases from J; junction bases left unmatched: 6. The CDR3 length is 15 residues.